These 20 T cell receptor beta chains were sequenced from one sample in a study of shared clonotypes between healthy human individuals. Sequencing was performed with immunoSEQ multiplex PCR; in TCRdb, only in-frame clones are kept and a portion is missing. This table holds around 510,000 clones, around 95% found once. Sequenced: naive CD4+ T cells sorted from blood. Subset here: CD45RA+ positively selected. The receptors derive from a woman in her 30s in good health.

The chain has TRBV7-9 and TRBJ2-5; 8 nucleotides agree with TRBD2. With V trimmed by 3 bases and J by 4 bases, 7 bases remained unmatched. This CDR3 has 15 residues. Germline CDR1 SEHNR, CDR2 FQNEAQ (reference sequence). CDR3 sequence: CASSFPAGDGETQYF. CDR3 bases: TGTGCCAGCAGCTTCCCAGCGGGAGACGGAGAGACCCAGTACTTC. Using reference TRBV7-9 and TRBJ2-5 for the parts outside the CDR3, the full variable domain is DTGVSQNPRHKITKRGQNVTFRCDPISEHNRLYWYRQTLGQGPEFLTYFQNEAQLEKSRLLSDRFSAERPKGSFSTLEIQRTEQGDSAMYLCASSFPAGDGETQYFGPGTRLLVL.

This chain links TRBV15 with TRBJ2-6; D call uncertain. The CDR3 totals 16 residues. V dropped 0 bases and J dropped 0 bases, with 6 bases sitting between them. Germline V gene sequence: CDR1 LNHNV, CDR2 YYDKDF (reference sequence). The CDR3 nucleotides read TGTGCCACCAGCAGAGATCGTTACTCTGGGGCCAACGTCCTGACTTTC. It codes for CATSRDRYSGANVLTF.

The chain couples TRBV29-1 to TRBJ1-1; D is unclear. V lost 5 bases to trimming and J lost 0 bases, with 10 bases between them. This CDR3 is 13 amino acids long. Germline V gene sequence: CDR1 SQVTM, CDR2 ANQGSEA. The CDR3 bases are TGCAGCGTTAGTCGGCGGCTGAACACTGAAGCTTTCTTT. Residues: CSVSRRLNTEAFF.

This chain connects TRBV18 to TRBJ2-1; maybe TRBD2 (5 bases). CDR1 is KGHSH and CDR2 is LQKENI in the germline V gene. The length of the CDR3 is 14 residues. The V end lost 3 bases, the J end lost 15 bases, and 21 bases lay between the germline ends. The CDR3 nucleotides are TGTGCCAGCTCACCCCTCAGCGGAAAGGACTGGCCGTTCTTC. This sequence encodes CASSPLSGKDWPFF.

The CDR3 nucleotides are TGTGCCAGCAGCGTAGTAGTAGGGGACTCAAGCTCCTACGAGCAGTACTTC. It is translated as CASSVVVGDSSSYEQYF. This sequence joins TRBV2 and TRBJ2-7; the D gene is possibly TRBD2 (6 bases). The V gene lost 6 bases and the J gene lost 0 bases, with 21 bases spanning the gap. The CDR3 is 17 residues long. The germline V gene encodes CDR1 SNHLY and CDR2 FYNNEI.

The chain recombines TRBV19 with TRBJ1-5; D is undetermined. CDR1 LNHDA and CDR2 SQIVND come from the germline V gene (reference sequence). V was cut by 5 bases and J by 6 bases, with 11 bases left in between. The CDR3 consists of 13 residues. The DNA of the CDR3 is TGTGCCAGTAGTCCCACGGTAGGTCAGCCCCAGCATTTT. It encodes CASSPTVGQPQHF.

V gene TRBV28 combines with J gene TRBJ2-7, with a tentative D call TRBD1 (5 bases). The CDR3 runs 13 residues. Germline V gives CDR1 MDHEN, CDR2 SYDVKM. V lost 4 bases to trimming and J lost 2 bases, with 9 bases between them. The CDR3, as DNA: TGTGCCAGCAGTTCGACAGCTCCCTACGAGCAGTACTTC. Translation gives CASSSTAPYEQYF.

J is TRBJ2-1 and V is TRBV11-2; TRBD1 matches at 9 bases. Germline V lookup: CDR1 SGHAT, CDR2 FQNNGV. The CDR3 consists of 15 residues. The V and J ends lost 5 bases and 11 bases, in that order; junction bases with no gene match: 13. In nucleotides, the CDR3 is TGTGCCAGCAGCGCCCTTCGGGACAGGGTCATTAAGCAGTTCTTC. Translated, it gives CASSALRDRVIKQFF.

J is TRBJ2-7 and V is TRBV28, with TRBD1 matching over 8 bases. J was trimmed by 1 base and V by 6 bases; bases with no gene match: 5. The CDR3 consists of 14 residues. Germline CDR1 reads MDHEN; CDR2 reads SYDVKM. The CDR3 loop is CASSPGQASYEQYF. The DNA of the CDR3 is TGTGCCAGCAGCCCGGGACAGGCATCCTACGAGCAGTACTTC.

The chain couples TRBV28 to TRBJ1-2; 9 bases are shared with TRBD1. From germline, CDR1 is MDHEN and CDR2 SYDVKM. With V trimmed by 9 bases and J by 4 bases, 6 bases remained unmatched. The CDR3 contains 13 residues. CDR3 residues: CASGDRVGYGYTF. For the CDR3, the DNA is TGTGCCAGTGGGGACAGGGTGGGCTATGGCTACACCTTC.

V is TRBV5-1 and J is TRBJ2-7, with D uncertain. Germline CDR1 SGHRS, CDR2 YFSETQ. CDR3 length equals 12 residues. Between the trimmed V and J ends, which lost 4 bases and 0 bases, there was a span of 5 bases. The CDR3 DNA reads TGCGCCAGCAGCGCCCACTCCTACGAGCAGTACTTC. Its translation is CASSAHSYEQYF.

The CDR3 sequence: CASSVGEEYEQYF. The DNA for the CDR3 is TGTGCCAGCAGCGTAGGGGAGGAATACGAGCAGTACTTC. The chain joins TRBV9 to TRBJ2-7; D might be TRBD2 (6 bases). Germline assignment: CDR1 SGDLS and CDR2 YYNGEE. V dropped 0 bases and J dropped 4 bases, with 8 bases sitting between them. The CDR3 extends over 13 amino acids.

The CDR3 coding sequence is TGTGCCAGCTCACCTTTGGACAGCACAGATACGCAGTATTTT. This codes for CASSPLDSTDTQYF. The V gene is TRBV18, the J gene TRBJ2-3; D remains unclear. This CDR3 is built from 14 residues. From germline, CDR1 is KGHSH and CDR2 LQKENI. Trimming took 3 bases from V and 0 from J, leaving 7 bases between them.

The V and J genes are TRBV7-9 and TRBJ2-1, with D possibly TRBD2 on 6 matching bases. The ends were cut back, 0 bases at V and 4 bases at J, with 10 bases in the middle. The CDR3 extends over 15 amino acids. CDR1 is SEHNR and CDR2 is FQNEAQ in the germline V gene (reference sequence). The CDR3 DNA reads as TGTGCCAGCAGCTTAGCGATCGGGAGATACAATGAGCAGTTCTTC. Translating it yields CASSLAIGRYNEQFF.

This rearrangement joins TRBV5-8 to TRBJ2-2; TRBD2 matches 10 bases. Germline trimming cut 0 bases from V and 2 bases from J; bases unmatched to any gene: 10. CDR3 length: 19 amino acids. CDR1 is SGHTS, CDR2 YDEGEE, per germline. CDR3 bases: TGTGCCAGCAGCTTGGCCACGACTAGCGGGCCAAGCAACACCGGGGAGCTGTTTTTT. Translation: CASSLATTSGPSNTGELFF.

The rearrangement uses TRBV6-1 and TRBJ1-4, with D unresolved. Germline V gene sequence: CDR1 MNHNS, CDR2 SASEGT. This CDR3 spans 11 amino acids. With 6 bases removed from V and 5 bases from J, the gap between germline ends came to 4 bases. CDR3 sequence: CASRMNEKLFF. The DNA for the CDR3 is TGTGCCAGCAGGATGAATGAAAAACTGTTTTTT.

This clone was recorded only once. The chain recombines TRBV6-1 with TRBJ1-2; tentative D call: TRBD1 (6 bases). This CDR3 contains 14 residues. Deletions cut 3 bases from V and 2 bases from J, with 10 bases between. Germline V CDR1 and CDR2: MNHNS, SASEGT. This chain's CDR3 is CASSDGQTNYGYTF. In DNA form, the CDR3 reads TGTGCCAGCAGTGACGGACAGACAAACTATGGCTACACCTTC.

This clone appeared once. This sequence joins TRBV12-5 and TRBJ2-7, with unresolved D. Germline lookup yields CDR1 LGHNT and CDR2 FRNRAP. The CDR3 extends over 14 amino acids. Deletions cut 5 bases from V and 1 base from J, with 12 bases between. The CDR3 region has the DNA TGTGCTAGTGGTACCAAATGTGGTTCCTACGAGCAGTACTTC. Its protein is CASGTKCGSYEQYF.

Concerning this clone itself: Other DNA variants within this sample encode the same CDR3. The gene calls are TRBV5-4 and TRBJ1-1; 9 positions agree with TRBD1. CDR1 is SGHNT, CDR2 YYREEE, per germline (reference sequence). The CDR3 is made up of 14 amino acids. The V gene end was trimmed by 2 bases and the J gene end by 3 bases; junction bases not matched to a gene: 2. The CDR3 spells CASSLRTGDTEAFF. The CDR3 DNA follows: TGTGCCAGCAGCTTAAGGACAGGGGACACTGAAGCTTTCTTT.

The rearrangement uses TRBV5-8 and TRBJ2-5; the D gene is possibly TRBD1 (5 bases). The J call may be mistaken, given a closer DNA end match to TRBJ2-7. The germline V gene encodes CDR1 SGHTS and CDR2 YDEGEE. The CDR3 totals 14 residues. The CDR3 sequence: CASSLGQGGYEQYF. The CDR3, as DNA: TGTGCCAGCAGCTTGGGGCAGGGTGGATACGAGCAGTACTTC.